These T cell receptor beta chains were read from a single sample in a study of T cells in Graves' hyperthyroidism and ophthalmopathy. TCRdb passed the multiplex PCR reads through MiXCR, listing each CDR3 protein once. This repertoire shows 490,000 or so distinct CDR3 sequences, about 16% found once; its top ten account for 25% to 35%. Sequencing was done on a sample of blood. The receptors derive from a woman aged 25 to 39 with Graves' ophthalmopathy. CDR3s include the opening cysteine and the closing phenylalanine or tryptophan. The order of the fields is V gene, J gene, D gene, clone size, CDR3 protein, CDR3 DNA. D genes are given only for firm matches. A clone size is listed for some rows: how often the clone was seen (once, few, many), or a class if it is expanded.

TRBV10-3	TRBJ2-2	TRBD1	.	CAMGRGQGPGELFF	TGTGCCATGGGGAGGGGACAGGGTCCCGGGGAGCTGTTTTTT
TRBV6-2/TRBV6-3	TRBJ2-5	TRBD1	many	CASNGQGALGTQYF	TGTGCCAGCAACGGACAGGGGGCACTCGGGACCCAGTACTTC
TRBV3-1	TRBJ2-7	.	many	CASSGQSEQYF	TGTGCCAGCAGCGGACAAAGCGAGCAGTACTTC
TRBV18	TRBJ2-3	.	many	CASSPKEGGTDTQYF	TGTGCCAGCTCACCCAAGGAGGGCGGCACAGATACGCAGTATTTT
TRBV29-1	TRBJ2-7	.	.	CSAAGDGSYEQYF	TGCAGCGCTGCCGGGGACGGATCCTACGAGCAGTACTTC
TRBV5-1	TRBJ2-2	.	few	CASSLATLDTGELFF	TGCGCCAGCAGCTTGGCAACCCTGGATACCGGGGAGCTGTTTTTT
TRBV5-1	TRBJ1-1	.	many	CASSRDRTNTEAFF	TGCGCCAGCAGTCGTGACAGGACCAACACTGAAGCTTTCTTT
TRBV20-1	TRBJ1-5	TRBD1	.	CSARRTGQGDQHF	TGCAGTGCTAGAAGGACAGGGCAGGGGGACCAGCATTTT
TRBV15	TRBJ1-5	.	many	CATSRDRGPQHF	TGTGCCACCAGCAGAGATCGAGGGCCCCAGCATTTT
TRBV19	TRBJ2-3	.	.	CASSTTVADTQYF	TGTGCCAGTAGTACAACAGTGGCCGATACGCAGTATTTT
TRBV7-8	TRBJ2-7	TRBD1	.	CASSQAGQGEKRSSPYEQYF	TGCGCCAGCAGCCAAGCGGGACAGGGGGAGAAACGATCAAGCCCCTACGAGCAGTACTTC
TRBV15	TRBJ2-2	.	.	CATSRATGELFF	TGTGCCACCAGCAGGGCAACCGGGGAGCTGTTTTTT
TRBV7-2	TRBJ2-3	TRBD2	few	CASSAGGGTQYF	TGTGCCAGCAGCGCGGGGGGGGGTACGCAGTATTTT
TRBV12-3/TRBV12-4	TRBJ2-2	.	few	CASSPDAPRGPGELFF	TGTGCCAGCAGTCCGGATGCCCCCAGGGGTCCCGGGGAGCTGTTTTTT
TRBV25-1	TRBJ2-1	.	few	CASSEYRPGDEQFF	TGTGCCAGCAGTGAATATCGACCCGGGGATGAGCAGTTCTTC
TRBV20-1	TRBJ2-3	.	few	CSASRRETGTDTQYF	TGCAGTGCTAGCAGGAGAGAGACGGGCACAGATACGCAGTATTTT
TRBV20-1	TRBJ2-3	.	few	CSAQHGTSTDTQYF	TGCAGTGCTCAACATGGGACTAGCACAGATACGCAGTATTTT
TRBV27	TRBJ2-1	.	.	CASTVRPGTPYNEQFF	TGTGCCAGCACCGTACGACCAGGGACTCCCTACAATGAGCAGTTCTTC